This T cell receptor (beta chain) was retrieved from a study of CD8 T cells in Susac syndrome. Isolation of CD8+ and CD4+ T cells was performed negatively, whereas enrichment of TEMRA cells was done by FACS. When the RNA was reverse transcribed, random hexamers were used with an input of about 0.45 to 1 ug. Amplification of TCR beta CDR3 across 54 Vbeta and 13 Jbeta was performed with immunoSEQ multiplex PCR. Each CDR3 protein gets one entry after TCRdb re-called the immunoSEQ multiplex PCR reads with MiXCR. The table has approximately 190,000 distinct CDR3 sequences, 85% to 95% seen once; the top ten hold 0.1%. Germline lookup yields CDR1 MGHRA and CDR2 YSYEKL. V shed 2 bases, J shed 0 bases, and the junction held 9 bases outside the gene matches. The CDR3 has 19 amino acids.

The genes are TRBV4-1 and TRBJ2-5; 13 nucleotides match TRBD2. The sequence derives from a human donor in good health. What was sequenced was CD4+ T cells from PBMCs. CDR3 in amino acids: CASSQPGGLAGMYQETQYF. The CDR3 DNA is TGCGCCAGCAGCCAACCTGGGGGACTAGCGGGGATGTACCAAGAGACCCAGTACTTC.